What follows is one T cell receptor (beta chain) and its context. Its antigen is not known. The source of the sample is a study of shared clonotypes between healthy human individuals. Study at large: A couple of women and a few men aged 18 to 49 made up the donors. Overall study findings and caveats: Sampling included only blood; tissue repertoires likely differ.

Only in-frame clones appear in the TCRdb table, and some are missing; sequencing was by immunoSEQ multiplex PCR. The sample shows around 500,000 clones, roughly three quarters of them seen only once. Trimming cost V 1 base and J 4 bases, with 4 bases left between them. The CDR3 extends over 12 amino acids. Germline CDR1 is SGHVS and CDR2 is FQNEAQ. This TCR was sampled from a woman between 35 and 50 years old in good health. Some clones in this sample may be carry-over from other donors' samples. Sequences were obtained from PBMCs. The chain couples TRBV7-8 to TRBJ2-5, with D hard to call. This CDR3 is CASSLGLETQYF. The CDR3, as DNA: TGTGCCAGCAGCTTAGGGTTAGAGACCCAGTACTTC.